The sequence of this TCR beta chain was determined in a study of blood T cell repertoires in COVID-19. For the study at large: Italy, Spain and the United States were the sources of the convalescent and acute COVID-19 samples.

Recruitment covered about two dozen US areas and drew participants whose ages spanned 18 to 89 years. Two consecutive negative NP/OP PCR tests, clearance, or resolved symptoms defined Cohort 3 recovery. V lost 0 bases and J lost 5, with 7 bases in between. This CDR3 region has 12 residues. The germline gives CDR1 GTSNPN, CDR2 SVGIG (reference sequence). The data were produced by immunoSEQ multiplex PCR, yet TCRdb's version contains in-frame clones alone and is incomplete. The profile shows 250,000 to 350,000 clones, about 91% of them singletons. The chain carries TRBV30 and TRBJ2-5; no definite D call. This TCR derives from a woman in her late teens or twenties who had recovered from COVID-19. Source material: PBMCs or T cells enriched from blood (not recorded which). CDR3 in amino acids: CAWSVSRETQYF. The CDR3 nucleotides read TGTGCCTGGAGTGTAAGTCGGGAGACCCAGTACTTC.